The 20 T cell receptor beta chains below come from one sample, sequenced in a study of cytomegalovirus exposure and HLA in healthy donors. Primers for the PCR totalled 60 Vbeta and 13 Jbeta. Assay: immunoSEQ multiplex PCR; the TCRdb copy retains only in-frame clones and omits some. Here the sample spans approximately 99,000 clones, roughly four fifths being singletons. Sequenced material: PBMCs. The source of these receptors is a man aged 40-49 years in good health and CMV-seropositive.

The genes are TRBV19 and TRBJ1-5, with TRBD1 matching over 9 bases. Looked up from germline, CDR1 is LNHDA and CDR2 is SQIVND (reference sequence). The CDR3 runs 21 residues. J gave up 0 bases and V 3 bases, and 18 bases lay outside the gene matches. In nucleotides, the CDR3 is TGTGCCAGTAGTATTTTGTATAGGATTCGCGGGACAGGGTATAGCAATCAGCCCCAGCATTTT. It encodes CASSILYRIRGTGYSNQPQHF.

The J gene is TRBJ1-3, the V gene TRBV6-5, with TRBD1 as a possible D gene (5 bases). The CDR3 sequence is 14 residues long. The germline V and J ends were trimmed by 7 bases and 3 bases, with 13 bases remaining between them. Germline loops: CDR1 MNHEY, CDR2 SVGAGI. CDR3 region: CASTLTGGGNTIYF. In DNA form, the CDR3 reads TGTGCCAGCACCCTAACAGGCGGTGGAAACACCATATATTTT.

The chain is built from TRBV9 and TRBJ2-3; TRBD2 aligns across 7 bases. The junction had 8 bases not matched to a gene; V was cut back by 4 bases and J by 3 bases. In germline, CDR1 is SGDLS, CDR2 YYNGEE. CDR3 length equals 15 residues. The CDR3 loop reads CASSLTSVRTDTQYF. The CDR3 nucleotides are TGTGCCAGCAGCCTTACTAGCGTTAGGACAGATACGCAGTATTTT.

This chain joins TRBV2 and TRBJ2-5; TRBD2 matches 7 bases. The germline CDR1 and CDR2 sequences are SNHLY and FYNNEI. The CDR3 totals 14 residues. The ends lost 4 bases at V and 5 bases at J; junction bases unmatched: 7. In DNA form, the CDR3 reads TGTGCCAGCAGTGTAGTGAGGGAGGGGGAGACCCAGTACTTC. It encodes CASSVVREGETQYF.

V gene TRBV30 combines with J gene TRBJ2-7; maybe TRBD1 (6 bases). The CDR3 has 13 residues. The germline V and J ends were trimmed by 3 bases and 2 bases, with 11 bases remaining between them. CDR1 and CDR2 (germline): GTSNPN, SVGIG (reference sequence). This CDR3 is CAWRKGGTYEQYF. The CDR3 DNA sequence: TGTGCCTGGAGAAAAGGGGGAACCTACGAGCAGTACTTC.

In its sample, this clone was seen a few times. J is TRBJ2-5 and V is TRBV2; D perhaps matches TRBD1 (5 bases). Germline loops: CDR1 SNHLY, CDR2 FYNNEI. V lost 10 bases and J 5 bases, leaving 17 bases between the germline ends. This CDR3 comprises 13 residues. The CDR3 DNA reads as TGTGCCACCAACGCGCAGGGTGGGGAGACCCAGTACTTC. This gives the protein CATNAQGGETQYF.

The chain employs TRBV30 and TRBJ1-2, with a weak D call TRBD1 (6 bases). Germline loops: CDR1 GTSNPN, CDR2 SVGIG (reference sequence). This CDR3 is 13 amino acids long. The ends were cut back, 1 base at V and 8 bases at J, with 14 bases in the middle. CDR3 in DNA: TGTGCCTGGAGTGCGGACAGCCAGTGGGGCTACACCTTC. This translates into CAWSADSQWGYTF. The entire variable domain, with the rest obtained from reference TRBV30 and TRBJ1-2, is as follows: SQTIHQWPATLVQPVGSPLSLECTVEGTSNPNLYWYRQAAGRGLQLLFYSVGIGQISSEVPQNLSASRPQDRQFILSSKKLLLSDSGFYLCAWSADSQWGYTFGSGTRLTVV.

This chain connects TRBV11-2 to TRBJ1-1; TRBD1 might be the D (5 bases). This CDR3 has 15 amino acids. Germline CDR1 reads SGHAT; CDR2 reads FQNNGV. Deletions cut 6 bases from V and 5 bases from J, with 19 bases between. The CDR3 spells CASSHSLGGLTEAFF. CDR3 in DNA: TGTGCCAGCAGTCACTCTTTGGGGGGATTAACTGAAGCTTTCTTT. The full variable domain, in which reference TRBV11-2 and TRBJ1-1 provide the parts outside the CDR3, is EAGVAQSPRYKIIEKRQSVAFWCNPISGHATLYWYQQILGQGPKLLIQFQNNGVVDDSQLPKDRFSAERLKGVDSTLKIQPAKLEDSAVYLCASSHSLGGLTEAFFGQGTRLTVV.

Here the CDR3 DNA reads TGCGCCAGCAGCCAACAACCGGACTCTAGCACAGATACGCAGTATTTT. This encodes CASSQQPDSSTDTQYF. The V gene is TRBV5-1, the J gene TRBJ2-3, with D possibly TRBD2 on 5 matching bases. V lost 4 bases to trimming and J lost 0 bases, with 15 bases between them. Germline loops: CDR1 SGHRS, CDR2 YFSETQ. The CDR3 loop spans 16 amino acids. Variable domain in full (rest from reference TRBV5-1 and TRBJ2-3): KAGVTQTPRYLIKTRGQQVTLSCSPISGHRSVSWYQQTPGQGLQFLFEYFSETQRNKGNFPGRFSGRQFSNSRSEMNVSTLELGDSALYLCASSQQPDSSTDTQYFGPGTRLTVL.

V is TRBV7-3 and J is TRBJ1-3; D unresolved. The V end was cut by 5 bases, the J end by 2 bases, with 13 bases between. This CDR3 has 15 amino acids. Germline CDR1 and CDR2: SGHTA and FQGTGA. The CDR3 bases are TGTGCCAGCAGCCGTGAGGGTGGGGCTGGAAACACCATATATTTT. Residues: CASSREGGAGNTIYF.

This rearrangement joins TRBV25-1 to TRBJ2-2, with D possibly matching TRBD1 (6 bases). The CDR3 has 15 amino acids. The germline V gene has CDR1 MGHDK and CDR2 SYGVNS. V lost 3 bases to trimming and J lost 5 bases, with 13 bases between them. The CDR3 nucleotides are TGTGCCAGCAGTGACGCCCACAGGGTAACCGGGGAGCTGTTTTTT. This translates into CASSDAHRVTGELFF.

Only one count was recorded for this clone. V is TRBV6-6 and J is TRBJ2-5, with D perhaps matching TRBD1 (6 bases). The J call is doubtful: the DNA matches TRBJ2-7 better. Germline V gene sequence: CDR1 MNHNY, CDR2 SVGAGI (reference sequence). The CDR3 runs to 14 residues. The CDR3, as DNA: TGTGCCAGCAGTTTTTCACAGGGCTCCTACGAGCAGTACTTC. Its protein is CASSFSQGSYEQYF.

The chain employs TRBV15 and TRBJ2-7; perhaps TRBD1 as D (5 bases). Germline CDR1 reads LNHNV; CDR2 reads YYDKDF (reference sequence). The CDR3 runs 18 residues. Trimming pared 0 bases from V and 0 bases from J, leaving 18 bases between. CDR3 loop: CATSRDFFGQGFSYEQYF. The CDR3 coding sequence is TGTGCCACCAGCAGAGATTTCTTCGGGCAGGGATTCTCCTACGAGCAGTACTTC.

This clone appeared a few times. This chain connects TRBV9 to TRBJ1-1; D remains unclear. This CDR3 is 14 amino acids long. The germline V and J ends were trimmed by 4 bases and 1 base, with 11 bases remaining between them. CDR1 and CDR2 (germline): SGDLS, YYNGEE. CDR3 nucleotides: TGTGCCAGCAGCCTTCAACAGAAGAACACTGAAGCTTTCTTT. Its protein product is CASSLQQKNTEAFF.

The rearrangement uses TRBV6-5 and TRBJ1-5, with D perhaps matching TRBD1 (6 bases). Germline-derived CDR1 and CDR2 are MNHEY and SVGAGI. There are 14 residues in the CDR3. Trimming removed 6 bases from V and 6 bases from J, with 15 bases in between. CDR3 bases: TGTGCCAGCAGGGTTACAGGGTCCGGTCAGCCCCAGCATTTT. This encodes CASRVTGSGQPQHF.

The rearrangement links TRBV5-4 to TRBJ2-5, with TRBD1 matching over 9 bases. The CDR3 is made up of 14 amino acids. CDR1 and CDR2 from the germline V gene are SGHNT and YYREEE (reference sequence). The V gene end was trimmed by 5 bases and the J gene end by 5 bases; junction bases not matched to a gene: 7. The CDR3 sequence is CASSFDRGGETQYF. The CDR3 bases are TGTGCCAGCAGTTTTGACAGGGGGGGGGAGACCCAGTACTTC.

This chain uses TRBV4-1 with TRBJ1-2; the match to TRBD1 covers 11 bases. This CDR3 contains 15 residues. V shed 5 bases and J 8 bases; nucleotides not matched to a gene: 10. CDR1 is MGHRA, CDR2 YSYEKL, per germline. CDR3 nucleotide sequence: TGCGCCAGCAGCTTGGTCCGGACAGGGGGCGAGGGCTACACCTTC. Translated, it gives CASSLVRTGGEGYTF.

The chain combines TRBV5-1 with TRBJ1-2; D remains ambiguous. CDR1 is SGHRS and CDR2 is YFSETQ in the germline V gene. There are 15 residues in the CDR3. V was clipped by 0 bases and J by 7 bases, with 16 bases between them. This chain's CDR3 is CASSLEPTSSAGYTF. The DNA of the CDR3 is TGCGCCAGCAGCTTGGAGCCTACTTCGAGCGCTGGCTACACCTTC.

This chain links TRBV7-8 with TRBJ2-5; 10 bases map to TRBD2. CDR1 and CDR2 from the germline V gene are SGHVS and FQNEAQ. The CDR3 spans 15 residues. Trimming removed 5 bases from V and 2 bases from J; junction bases left unmatched: 5. For the CDR3, the DNA is TGTGCCAGCAGCCAAACTAGCGGGGAACAAGAGACCCAGTACTTC. Translated: CASSQTSGEQETQYF.

This chain uses TRBV18 with TRBJ2-5; tentative D call: TRBD2 (6 bases). Per the germline V gene, CDR1 is KGHSH and CDR2 is LQKENI. The CDR3 covers 15 residues. The V gene lost 1 base and the J gene lost 5 bases, with 14 bases spanning the gap. CDR3 protein: CASSPLPRGRETQYF. CDR3 nucleotide sequence: TGTGCCAGCTCACCACTTCCGCGGGGAAGGGAGACCCAGTACTTC.